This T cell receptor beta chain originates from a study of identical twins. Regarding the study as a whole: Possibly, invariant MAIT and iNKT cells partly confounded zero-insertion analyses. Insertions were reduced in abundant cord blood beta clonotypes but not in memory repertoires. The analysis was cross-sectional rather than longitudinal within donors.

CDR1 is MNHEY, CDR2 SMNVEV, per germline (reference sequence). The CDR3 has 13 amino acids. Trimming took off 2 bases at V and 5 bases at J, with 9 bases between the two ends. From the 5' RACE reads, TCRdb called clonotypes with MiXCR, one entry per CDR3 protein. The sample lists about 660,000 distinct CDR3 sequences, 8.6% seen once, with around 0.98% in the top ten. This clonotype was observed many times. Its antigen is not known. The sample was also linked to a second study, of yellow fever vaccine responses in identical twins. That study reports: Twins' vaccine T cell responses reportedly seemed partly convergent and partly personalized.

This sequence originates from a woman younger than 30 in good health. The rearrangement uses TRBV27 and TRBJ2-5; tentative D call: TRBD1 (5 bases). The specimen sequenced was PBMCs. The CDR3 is CASSLGAVETQYF. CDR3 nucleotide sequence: TGTGCCAGCAGTTTAGGGGCCGTGGAGACCCAGTACTTC.